Each of the 9 T cell receptor beta chains below was sequenced from the same sample in a study of blood T cell repertoires in COVID-19. TCRdb's table, derived via immunoSEQ multiplex PCR, lists solely in-frame clones and lacks some. The repertoire includes 250,000 or so clones, roughly 86% of them detected once, and more than 2% sits in the top ten. The specimen was PBMCs or T cells enriched from blood (not recorded which). Source of these receptors: a woman aged 45-59 years who had recovered from COVID-19.

This clone was detected only once. This chain uses TRBV6-5 with TRBJ1-1; 9 positions match TRBD1. V was clipped by 7 bases and J by 5 bases; unmatched bases: 5. The CDR3 loop spans 13 amino acids. From germline, CDR1 is MNHEY and CDR2 SVGAGI. Here the CDR3 DNA reads TGTGCCAGCATCGGGACAGGGAGGACTGAAGCTTTCTTT. It specifies CASIGTGRTEAFF.

The V gene is TRBV4-3, the J gene TRBJ2-3; TRBD2 matches 7 bases. Trimming removed 2 bases from V and 3 bases from J; junction bases left unmatched: 2. The CDR3 spans 14 residues. Germline CDR1 is LGHNA and CDR2 is YSLEER. The CDR3: CASSQSAGTDTQYF. CDR3 in DNA: TGCGCCAGCAGCCAATCAGCGGGGACAGATACGCAGTATTTT.

CDR3: CASSAQDQGSGNTIYF. The CDR3 DNA reads as TGCGCCAGCAGTGCGCAGGATCAGGGGTCCGGAAACACCATATATTTT. The chain links TRBV10-1 to TRBJ1-3; TRBD1 might be the D (6 bases). Germline V gives CDR1 WNHNN, CDR2 SYGVQD (reference sequence). Between the trimmed V and J ends, which lost 4 bases and 4 bases, there was a span of 17 bases. The CDR3 is 16 amino acids.

Remarks on this clone: Other DNA sequences within the sample encode an identical CDR3. The chain has TRBV27 and TRBJ2-7, with TRBD1 identical over 7 bases. CDR1 is MNHEY, CDR2 SMNVEV, per germline (reference sequence). The V segment lost 6 bases and the J segment 2 bases; nucleotides outside the gene matches: 7. This CDR3 has 14 residues. CDR3 nucleotides: TGTGCCAGCAGCCCCAGACAGGGCCCCTACGAGCAGTACTTC. Translating it yields CASSPRQGPYEQYF.

This chain links TRBV3-1 (or the pseudogene TRBV3-2) with TRBJ1-1, with D perhaps TRBD1 (5 bases). The V end lost 0 bases, the J end lost 6 bases, and 11 bases lay between the germline ends. The CDR3 spans 14 residues. Germline lookup yields CDR1 LGHDT and CDR2 YNNKEL (reference sequence). The CDR3 coding sequence is TGTGCCAGCAGCCAAGACGGCAGGGTATCTGAAGCTTTCTTT. The encoded protein is CASSQDGRVSEAFF.

The V gene is TRBV11-3, the J gene TRBJ2-1, with 7 bases identical to TRBD1. The length of the CDR3 is 18 residues. Losses at the gene ends were 5 bases for V and 8 bases for J; bases not matched to a gene: 21. From germline, CDR1 is SGHNT and CDR2 YENEEA. CDR3 loop: CASSHQKIRTGGDHEQFF. The CDR3 DNA reads as TGTGCCAGCAGCCACCAAAAAATCCGGACAGGTGGGGACCATGAGCAGTTCTTC. The variable domain in full, completed from reference TRBV11-3 and TRBJ2-1, reads EAGVVQSPRYKIIEKKQPVAFWCNPISGHNTLYWYLQNLGQGPELLIRYENEEAVDDSQLPKDRFSAERLKGVDSTLKIQPAELGDSAVYLCASSHQKIRTGGDHEQFFGPGTRLTVL.

J is TRBJ1-1 and V is TRBV6-6, with no clear D. The ends were cut back, 3 bases at V and 6 bases at J, with 8 bases in the middle. CDR3 length: 12 amino acids. Germline V CDR1 and CDR2: MNHNY, SVGAGI (reference sequence). DNA of the CDR3: TGTGCCAGCAGTTATACTCGGGCTGAAGCTTTCTTT. Translation gives CASSYTRAEAFF.

The V and J genes are TRBV25-1 and TRBJ1-2; 9 bases are shared with TRBD1. From germline, CDR1 is MGHDK and CDR2 SYGVNS. The CDR3 contains 18 residues. The trim removed 1 base at V and 4 bases at J, leaving 13 bases unmatched. The chain's CDR3 is CASSESGTGRNTFYGYTF. The CDR3 region has the DNA TGTGCCAGCAGTGAATCCGGGACAGGGAGAAACACGTTCTATGGCTACACCTTC.

This chain uses TRBV18 with TRBJ1-1; no reliable D call. CDR1 is KGHSH, CDR2 LQKENI, per germline. V was shortened by 2 bases and J by 1 base, with 11 bases between the two germline ends. The CDR3 is made up of 15 amino acids. In nucleotides, the CDR3 is TGTGCCAGCTCACCAGTGGCGACTTGGAACACTGAAGCTTTCTTT. Encoded protein: CASSPVATWNTEAFF. Using reference TRBV18 and TRBJ1-1 for the parts outside the CDR3, the full variable domain is NAGVMQNPRHLVRRRGQEARLRCSPMKGHSHVYWYRQLPEEGLKFMVYLQKENIIDESGMPKERFSAEFPKEGPSILRIQQVVRGDSAAYFCASSPVATWNTEAFFGQGTRLTVV.